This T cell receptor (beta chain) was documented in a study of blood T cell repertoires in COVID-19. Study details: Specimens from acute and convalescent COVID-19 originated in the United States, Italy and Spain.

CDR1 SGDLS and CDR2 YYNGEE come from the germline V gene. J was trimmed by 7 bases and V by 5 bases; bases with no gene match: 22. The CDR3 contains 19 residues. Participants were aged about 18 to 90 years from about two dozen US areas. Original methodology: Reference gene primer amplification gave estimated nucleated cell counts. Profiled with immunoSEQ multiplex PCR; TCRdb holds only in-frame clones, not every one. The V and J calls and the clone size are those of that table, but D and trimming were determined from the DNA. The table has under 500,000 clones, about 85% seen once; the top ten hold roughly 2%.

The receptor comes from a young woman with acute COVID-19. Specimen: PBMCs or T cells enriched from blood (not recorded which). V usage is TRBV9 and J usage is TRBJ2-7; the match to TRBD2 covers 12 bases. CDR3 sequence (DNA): TGTGCCAGCAGTTATTCCGGGACTAGCGGGTTCACCTCACCGTGGGAGCAGTACTTC. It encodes CASSYSGTSGFTSPWEQYF. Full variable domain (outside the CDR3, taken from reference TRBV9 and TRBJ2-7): DSGVTQTPKHLITATGQRVTLRCSPRSGDLSVYWYQQSLDQGLQFLIQYYNGEERAKGNILERFSAQQFPDLHSELNLSSLELGDSALYFCASSYSGTSGFTSPWEQYFGPGTRLTVT.